Listed below are T cell receptor beta chains from one sample, sequenced in a study of CD8 T cells in Susac syndrome. MiXCR, run by TCRdb on the immunoSEQ multiplex PCR reads, gives a single entry per CDR3 protein. The table shows around 170,000 distinct CDR3 sequences, with just under 95% occurring only once. The sequenced sample consisted of CD8+ T cells from PBMCs. The receptors were sampled from a human donor with Susac syndrome. The CDR3 runs from the conserved cysteine through the conserved F or W. D genes are given only for firm matches. Not every row has a clone size; where given, it reads once, few, many or a size class.

D gene,V gene,clone size,J gene,CDR3 protein,CDR3 DNA
.,TRBV20-1,.,TRBJ1-1,CSARVGGTEAFF,TGCAGTGCTAGAGTAGGGGGCACTGAAGCTTTCTTT
TRBD2,TRBV6-5,.,TRBJ2-1,CASSYVLAGGFGEQFF,TGTGCCAGCAGTTACGTGCTAGCGGGAGGTTTCGGTGAGCAGTTCTTC
.,TRBV9,.,TRBJ1-1,CASSPWSTELNTEAFF,TGTGCCAGCAGCCCCTGGTCGACAGAACTGAACACTGAAGCTTTCTTT
.,TRBV14,.,TRBJ2-7,CASSQWGEQYF,TGTGCCAGCAGCCAATGGGGCGAGCAGTACTTC
TRBD1,TRBV19,.,TRBJ2-7,CASSGDRGYEQYF,TGTGCCAGTAGTGGGGACAGGGGTTACGAGCAGTACTTC
.,TRBV29-1,.,TRBJ1-1,CSAWTANTEAFF,TGCAGCGCATGGACAGCGAACACTGAAGCTTTCTTT
TRBD1,TRBV18,.,TRBJ1-5,CASSPGQGANQPQHF,TGTGCCAGCTCACCGGGACAGGGGGCAAATCAGCCCCAGCATTTT
.,TRBV13,.,TRBJ2-7,CASSSPLGEQYF,TGTGCCAGCAGCTCCCCCCTGGGGGAGCAGTACTTC
TRBD1,TRBV7-3,.,TRBJ1-1,CASSLGTGFTEAFF,TGTGCCAGCAGCTTAGGGACAGGGTTCACTGAAGCTTTCTTT
.,TRBV4-1,.,TRBJ2-2,CASSPGRNTGELFF,TGCGCCAGCAGCCCCGGAAGGAACACCGGGGAGCTGTTTTTT
TRBD1,TRBV20-1,.,TRBJ2-1,CSARAGTGYYNEQFF,TGCAGTGCTAGAGCCGGGACAGGGTACTACAATGAGCAGTTCTTC
TRBD2,TRBV6-5,.,TRBJ2-1,CASSYNPSGSNDEQFF,TGTGCCAGCAGTTATAATCCCAGCGGGAGTAACGATGAGCAGTTCTTC
.,TRBV27,.,TRBJ2-1,CASSLNPGSSYNEQFF,TGTGCCAGCAGTTTGAATCCGGGTAGCTCCTACAATGAGCAGTTCTTC
.,TRBV19,once,TRBJ1-2,CASSTQKFNYGYTF,TGTGCCAGTAGTACACAGAAATTTAACTATGGCTACACCTTC
TRBD1,TRBV27,.,TRBJ1-2,CASSLNGQGSLYGYTF,TGTGCCAGCAGTTTAAATGGACAGGGCTCACTCTATGGCTACACCTTC